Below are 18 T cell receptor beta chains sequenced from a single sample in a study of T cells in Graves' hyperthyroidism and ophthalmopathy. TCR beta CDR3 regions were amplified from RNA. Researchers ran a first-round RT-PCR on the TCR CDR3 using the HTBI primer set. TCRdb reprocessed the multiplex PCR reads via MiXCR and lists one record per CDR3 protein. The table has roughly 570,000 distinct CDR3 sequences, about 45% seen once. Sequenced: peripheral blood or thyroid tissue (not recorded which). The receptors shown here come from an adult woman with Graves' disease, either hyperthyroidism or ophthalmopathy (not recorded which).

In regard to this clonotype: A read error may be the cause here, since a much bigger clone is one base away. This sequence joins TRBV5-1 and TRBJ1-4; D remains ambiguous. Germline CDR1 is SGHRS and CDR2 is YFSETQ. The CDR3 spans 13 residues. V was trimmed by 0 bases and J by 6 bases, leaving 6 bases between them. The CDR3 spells CASSLVTDEKLFF. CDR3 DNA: TGCGCCAGCAGCTTGGTGACGGATGAAAAACTGTTTTTT.

The DNA of the CDR3 is TGCAGCGCCGAGGGACAGGGTATCAACGAGCAGTACTTC. Translation gives CSAEGQGINEQYF. The chain joins TRBV29-1 to TRBJ2-7; 9 bases fit TRBD1. The CDR3 is 13 residues long. CDR1 and CDR2 (germline): SQVTM, ANQGSEA. The V and J ends lost 7 bases and 5 bases, in that order; junction bases with no gene match: 9.

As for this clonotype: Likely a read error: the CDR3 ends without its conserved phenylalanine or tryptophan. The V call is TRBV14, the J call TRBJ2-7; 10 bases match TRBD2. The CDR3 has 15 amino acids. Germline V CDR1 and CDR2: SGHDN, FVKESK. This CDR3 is CAGSQGGLAVGEQYL. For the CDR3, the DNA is TGTGCCGGCAGCCAAGGAGGACTAGCGGTTGGCGAGCAGTACCTC.

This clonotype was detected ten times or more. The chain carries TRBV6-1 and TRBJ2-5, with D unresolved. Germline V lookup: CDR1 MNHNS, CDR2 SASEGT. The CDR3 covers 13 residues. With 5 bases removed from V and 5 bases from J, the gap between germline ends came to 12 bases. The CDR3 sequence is CASSLDDGETQYF. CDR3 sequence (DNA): TGTGCCAGCAGTCTTGACGACGGTGAGACCCAGTACTTC.

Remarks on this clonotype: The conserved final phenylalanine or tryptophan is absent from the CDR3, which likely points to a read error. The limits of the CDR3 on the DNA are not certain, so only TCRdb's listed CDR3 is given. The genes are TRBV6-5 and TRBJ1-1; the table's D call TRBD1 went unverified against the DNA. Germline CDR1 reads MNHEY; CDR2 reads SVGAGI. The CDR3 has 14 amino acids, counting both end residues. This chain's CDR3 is CASNFGTGNTEAFL.

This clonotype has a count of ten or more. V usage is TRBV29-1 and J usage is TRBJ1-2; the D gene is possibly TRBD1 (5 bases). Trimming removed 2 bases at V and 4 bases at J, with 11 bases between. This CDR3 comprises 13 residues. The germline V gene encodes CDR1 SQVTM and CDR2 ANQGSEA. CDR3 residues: CSVEQGISYGYTF. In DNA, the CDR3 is TGCAGCGTTGAACAGGGTATTAGCTATGGCTACACCTTC.

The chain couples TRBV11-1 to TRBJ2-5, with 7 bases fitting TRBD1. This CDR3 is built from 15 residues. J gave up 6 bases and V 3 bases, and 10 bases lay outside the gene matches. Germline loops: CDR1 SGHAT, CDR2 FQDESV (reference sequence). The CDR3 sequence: CASSFQGDHRKTQYF. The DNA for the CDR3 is TGTGCCAGCAGCTTTCAGGGGGATCATCGAAAGACCCAGTACTTC.

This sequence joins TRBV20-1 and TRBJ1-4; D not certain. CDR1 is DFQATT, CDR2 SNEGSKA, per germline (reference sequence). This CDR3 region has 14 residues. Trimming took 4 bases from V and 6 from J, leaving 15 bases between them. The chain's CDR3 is CSAILGGKDEKLFF. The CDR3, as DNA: TGCAGTGCTATCCTGGGCGGGAAGGATGAAAAACTGTTTTTT.

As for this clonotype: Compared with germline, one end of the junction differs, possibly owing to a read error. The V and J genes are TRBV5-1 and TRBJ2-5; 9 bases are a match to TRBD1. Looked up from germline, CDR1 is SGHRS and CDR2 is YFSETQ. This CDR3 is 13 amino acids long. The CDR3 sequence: CASGGQGFETQYF. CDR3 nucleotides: TGTGCCAGCGGCGGACAGGGGTTCGAGACCCAGTACTTC.

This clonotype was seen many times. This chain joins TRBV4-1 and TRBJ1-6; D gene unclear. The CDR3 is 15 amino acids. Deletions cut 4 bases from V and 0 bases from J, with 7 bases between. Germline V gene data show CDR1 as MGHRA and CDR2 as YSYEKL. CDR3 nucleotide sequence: TGCGCCAGCAGCCCACAGATCTCCTATAATTCACCCCTCCACTTT. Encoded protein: CASSPQISYNSPLHF.

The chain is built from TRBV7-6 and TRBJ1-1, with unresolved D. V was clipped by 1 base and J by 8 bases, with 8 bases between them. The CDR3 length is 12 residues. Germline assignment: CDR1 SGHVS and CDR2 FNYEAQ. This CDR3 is CASSLGSSEAFF. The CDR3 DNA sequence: TGTGCCAGCAGCTTAGGATCCTCAGAAGCTTTCTTT.

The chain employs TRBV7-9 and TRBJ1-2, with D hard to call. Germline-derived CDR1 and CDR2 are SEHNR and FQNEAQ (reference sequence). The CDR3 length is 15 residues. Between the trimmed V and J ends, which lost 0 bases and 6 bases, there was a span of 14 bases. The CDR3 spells CASSLALSAKDGYTF. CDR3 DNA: TGTGCCAGCAGCTTAGCCCTGTCCGCCAAGGATGGCTACACCTTC.

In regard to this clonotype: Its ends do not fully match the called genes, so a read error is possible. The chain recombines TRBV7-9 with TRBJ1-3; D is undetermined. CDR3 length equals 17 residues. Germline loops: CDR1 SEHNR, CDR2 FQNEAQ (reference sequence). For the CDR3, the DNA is TGCGCCAGCAGCTTGGTGGCAGCGGGTGAAGCTGGAAACACCATATATTTT. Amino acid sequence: CASSLVAAGEAGNTIYF.

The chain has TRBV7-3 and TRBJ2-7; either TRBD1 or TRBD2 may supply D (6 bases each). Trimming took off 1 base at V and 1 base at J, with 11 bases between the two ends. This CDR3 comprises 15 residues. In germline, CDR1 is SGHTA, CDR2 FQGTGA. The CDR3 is CASSLNGGLSYEQYF. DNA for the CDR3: TGTGCCAGCAGCTTAAACGGGGGCCTGTCCTACGAGCAGTACTTC.

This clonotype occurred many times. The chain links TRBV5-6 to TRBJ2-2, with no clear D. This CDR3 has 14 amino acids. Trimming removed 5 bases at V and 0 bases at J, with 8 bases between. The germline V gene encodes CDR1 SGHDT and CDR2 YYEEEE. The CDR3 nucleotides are TGTGCCAGCAGTTATCTTACGAACACCGGGGAGCTGTTTTTT. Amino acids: CASSYLTNTGELFF.

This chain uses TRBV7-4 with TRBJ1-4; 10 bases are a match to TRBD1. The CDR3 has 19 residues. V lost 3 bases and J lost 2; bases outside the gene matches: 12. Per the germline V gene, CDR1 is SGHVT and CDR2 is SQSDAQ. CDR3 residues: CASSFLPGQGIATNEKLFF. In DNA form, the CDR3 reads TGTGCCAGCAGCTTCCTCCCGGGACAGGGGATCGCTACTAATGAAAAACTGTTTTTT.

The chain's CDR3 is CSVARPDGAFF. The CDR3 DNA reads TGCAGCGTGGCCCGACCCGACGGAGCTTTCTTT. The chain is built from TRBV29-1 and TRBJ1-1; D remains unclear. V lost 6 bases and J 10 bases, leaving 15 bases between the germline ends. Germline V CDR1 and CDR2: SQVTM, ANQGSEA. The CDR3 has 11 amino acids.

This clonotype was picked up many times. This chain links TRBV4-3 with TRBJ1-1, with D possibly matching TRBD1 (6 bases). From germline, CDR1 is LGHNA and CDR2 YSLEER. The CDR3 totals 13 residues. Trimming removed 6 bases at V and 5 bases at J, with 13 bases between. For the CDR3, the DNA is TGCGCCAGCAGACAGGGACGGGGTACTGAAGCTTTCTTT. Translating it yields CASRQGRGTEAFF.